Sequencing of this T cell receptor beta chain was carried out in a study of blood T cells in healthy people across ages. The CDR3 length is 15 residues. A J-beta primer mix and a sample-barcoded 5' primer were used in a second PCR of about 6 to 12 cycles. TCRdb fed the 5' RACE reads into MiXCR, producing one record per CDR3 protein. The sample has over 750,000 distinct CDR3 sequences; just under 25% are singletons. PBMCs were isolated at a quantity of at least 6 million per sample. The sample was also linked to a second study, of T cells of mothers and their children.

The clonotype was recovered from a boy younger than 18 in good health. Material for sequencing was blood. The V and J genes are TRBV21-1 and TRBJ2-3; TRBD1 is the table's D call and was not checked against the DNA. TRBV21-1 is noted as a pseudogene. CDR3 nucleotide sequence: TGTGCCAGCAGCAAAGAGGGGCAGGTGGGGGATACGCAGTATTTT. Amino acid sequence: CASSKEGQVGDTQYF.